What follows are 19 T cell receptor beta chains derived from one specimen sequenced in a study of Ad26.COV2.S vaccination and SARS-CoV-2 variants (dated by TCRdb to the early 2020s). The library came from the immunoSEQ multiplex PCR assay. Entries here come from immuneACCESS through TCRdb and include only in-frame sequences with V and J called. Some clones fail to appear in such tables; in the studies checked, an unresolved V gene covers under half of the shortfall, and the cause of the remainder is unknown. Counted in this sample were 380,000 or so clones; more than 85% of them appeared once. The ten largest account for 5% of the sample. In light of the paper, this sample's treatment or condition label describes: over 15 received Ad26.COV2.S at low or high dose, single or two shots; 5 received placebo; per-sample allocation not given. For vaccine and placebo recipients, the sequenced repertoires came from samples collected on day 63 after the first injection.

The sample was peripheral blood, taken in a trial of Ad26.COV2.S vaccine versus placebo. The receptors were gathered from a person aged 18 to 65 who received the Ad26.COV2.S COVID-19 vaccine or a placebo.

The chain uses TRBV2 and TRBJ1-5; 10 bases are a match to TRBD1. V lost 6 bases to trimming and J lost 0 bases; unmatched junction nucleotides: 20. The length of the CDR3 is 21 residues. Germline assignment: CDR1 SNHLY and CDR2 FYNNEI. In nucleotides, the CDR3 is TGTGCCAGCAGCGACCCCCGGGACAGGGGACCCCAAGGATATAGCAATCAGCCCCAGCATTTT. It yields the protein CASSDPRDRGPQGYSNQPQHF.

The rearrangement links TRBV5-1 to TRBJ1-6; perhaps TRBD1 as D (6 bases). This CDR3 has 16 residues. CDR1 and CDR2 from the germline V gene are SGHRS and YFSETQ. V was clipped by 0 bases and J by 8 bases, with 15 bases between them. CDR3 coding DNA: TGCGCCAGCAGCTTGGGAATTCGGACAGTTGATTCACCCCTCCACTTT. Protein product: CASSLGIRTVDSPLHF.

The chain couples TRBV5-1 to TRBJ1-5; D remains unclear. The CDR3 covers 12 residues. Germline-derived CDR1 and CDR2 are SGHRS and YFSETQ. Trimming removed 4 bases at V and 6 bases at J, with 8 bases between. In DNA form, the CDR3 reads TGCGCCAGCAGCAGGGTTTCTCAGCCCCAGCATTTT. This sequence encodes CASSRVSQPQHF.

This chain connects TRBV3-1 (or the pseudogene TRBV3-2) to TRBJ2-2; maybe TRBD2 (5 bases). V shed 5 bases and J shed 6 bases, with 16 bases lying between them. The length of the CDR3 is 15 residues. Germline assignment: CDR1 LGHDT and CDR2 YNNKEL (reference sequence). CDR3 residues: CASSSNRGKSGELFF. The CDR3 DNA sequence: TGTGCCAGCAGCTCAAACCGAGGGAAATCCGGGGAGCTGTTTTTT.

This clone was recorded once. This sequence joins TRBV7-2 and TRBJ2-7; a weak D match, TRBD1 (6 bases). V lost 3 bases and J 3 bases, leaving 12 bases between the germline ends. The CDR3 consists of 14 residues. Germline-derived CDR1 and CDR2 are SGHTA and FQGNSA. In DNA form, the CDR3 reads TGTGCCAGCAGCTTCCGGGACACGGGCTACGAGCAGTACTTC. Amino acid sequence: CASSFRDTGYEQYF.

V usage is TRBV13 and J usage is TRBJ2-2, with a weak D call TRBD1 (6 bases). There are 13 residues in the CDR3. The germline V gene encodes CDR1 PRHDT and CDR2 FYEKMQ (reference sequence). Trimming removed 8 bases at V and 0 bases at J, with 7 bases between. As DNA, the CDR3 is TGTGCCAGCGAGGGGGCGAACACCGGGGAGCTGTTTTTT. It yields the protein CASEGANTGELFF.

This clone was observed a few times. This chain links TRBV10-3 with TRBJ1-6; D perhaps matches TRBD1 (5 bases). The V gene's germline CDR1 is ENHRY and CDR2 SYGVKD. V lost 4 bases and J lost 9, with 16 bases in between. This CDR3 has 15 residues. CDR3 protein: CAISASGLGGSPLHF. The CDR3, as DNA: TGTGCCATCAGTGCCTCTGGACTCGGGGGTTCACCCCTCCACTTT.

The chain couples TRBV12-1 to TRBJ2-3; whether TRBD1, the table's D call, matches the DNA was not checked. TRBV12-1 is given as a pseudogene. The CDR3 length is 17 residues. The CDR3 protein is CASSYPDRGHPTDTQYF. CDR3 coding DNA: TGTGCCAGCAGCTACCCGGACAGGGGGCACCCCACAGATACGCAGTATTTT.

Only one count was recorded for this clone. The V and J genes are TRBV2 and TRBJ1-1, with a weak D call TRBD1 (6 bases). CDR1 SNHLY and CDR2 FYNNEI come from the germline V gene. The CDR3 has 13 residues. Trimming left V 4 bases short and J 7 bases short, with 13 bases between. The CDR3 coding sequence is TGTGCCAGCAGTGCGGGCAGGGGTGATGAAGCTTTCTTT. As protein: CASSAGRGDEAFF.

The chain carries TRBV13 and TRBJ1-4; no definite D call. The length of the CDR3 is 14 residues. Germline V gene sequence: CDR1 PRHDT, CDR2 FYEKMQ (reference sequence). Trimming took off 5 bases at V and 8 bases at J, with 15 bases between the two ends. CDR3 region: CASSQGRYGEKLFF. The CDR3 DNA follows: TGTGCCAGCAGCCAAGGACGGTATGGGGAAAAACTGTTTTTT.

The chain is built from TRBV5-4 and TRBJ2-5; TRBD1 matches 8 bases. The V gene's germline CDR1 is SGHNT and CDR2 YYREEE (reference sequence). V lost 0 bases and J lost 5; bases outside the gene matches: 6. The CDR3 covers 15 residues. The chain's CDR3 is CASSLETGASETQYF. In DNA form, the CDR3 reads TGTGCCAGCAGCTTGGAGACAGGGGCTTCGGAGACCCAGTACTTC.

This clone has only one observation. The chain combines TRBV7-6 with TRBJ2-5; a weak D match, TRBD1 (5 bases). Germline loops: CDR1 SGHVS, CDR2 FNYEAQ. With 4 bases removed from V and 4 bases from J, the gap between germline ends came to 19 bases. This CDR3 spans 16 amino acids. CDR3 in DNA: TGTGCCAGCAGCTCGATGGGGTGGACAAACGGAGAGACCCAGTACTTC. Its translation: CASSSMGWTNGETQYF. The whole variable domain, remainder taken from reference TRBV7-6 and TRBJ2-5, is GAGVSQSPRYKVTKRGQDVALRCDPISGHVSLYWYRQALGQGPEFLTYFNYEAQQDKSGLPNDRFSAERPEGSISTLTIQRTEQRDSAMYRCASSSMGWTNGETQYFGPGTRLLVL.

The gene calls are TRBV7-2 and TRBJ2-1; D is possibly TRBD1 or TRBD2 (6 bases each). Germline CDR1 SGHTA, CDR2 FQGNSA. The V and J ends lost 1 base and 3 bases respectively, with 10 bases between them. This CDR3 is built from 15 residues. The chain's CDR3 is CASSLEGGRYNEQFF. The CDR3 DNA reads as TGTGCCAGCAGCTTAGAGGGGGGCCGCTACAATGAGCAGTTCTTC.

The chain carries TRBV5-1 and TRBJ2-1; 12 bases fit TRBD2. The CDR3 totals 16 residues. V shed 6 bases, J shed 0 bases, and the junction held 4 bases outside the gene matches. Germline V gives CDR1 SGHRS, CDR2 YFSETQ. CDR3 DNA sequence: TGCGCCAGCACCGGACTAGCGGGATCCTCCTACAATGAGCAGTTCTTC. It is translated as CASTGLAGSSYNEQFF.

V gene TRBV2 combines with J gene TRBJ1-1; weak D call: TRBD1 (6 bases). The CDR3 has 14 amino acids. Germline loops: CDR1 SNHLY, CDR2 FYNNEI. V gave up 7 bases and J gave up 4 bases, with 16 bases separating them. The CDR3 sequence: CASMKNRAPTEAFF. DNA of the CDR3: TGTGCCAGCATGAAAAACAGGGCACCCACTGAAGCTTTCTTT.

CDR3 amino acids: CASSPTVGGGRYGYTF. DNA of the CDR3: TGTGCCAGTAGTCCCACGGTCGGAGGCGGACGCTATGGCTACACCTTC. The chain couples TRBV19 to TRBJ1-2; no clear D gene. Per the germline V gene, CDR1 is LNHDA and CDR2 is SQIVND (reference sequence). This CDR3 has 16 residues. V was clipped by 5 bases and J by 4 bases, with 20 bases between them.

Only one count was recorded for this clone. The rearrangement links TRBV11-1 to TRBJ2-7; 7 bases match TRBD1. The CDR3 is 14 amino acids. The V and J ends lost 5 bases and 1 base, in that order; junction bases with no gene match: 5. Germline-derived CDR1 and CDR2 are SGHAT and FQDESV (reference sequence). In DNA, the CDR3 is TGTGCCAGCAGCCTCGACAGGGAATCCTACGAGCAGTACTTC. Its translation is CASSLDRESYEQYF.

The chain recombines TRBV30 with TRBJ2-5, with 12 positions matching TRBD2. Germline CDR1 and CDR2: GTSNPN and SVGIG (reference sequence). V lost 3 bases and J lost 8; bases outside the gene matches: 7. The CDR3 length is 14 residues. CDR3: CAWRPLAGGNTQYF. CDR3 DNA sequence: TGTGCCTGGAGGCCACTAGCGGGAGGCAATACCCAGTACTTC. Drawing the rest from reference TRBV30 and TRBJ2-5, the complete variable domain is SQTIHQWPATLVQPVGSPLSLECTVEGTSNPNLYWYRQAAGRGLQLLFYSVGIGQISSEVPQNLSASRPQDRQFILSSKKLLLSDSGFYLCAWRPLAGGNTQYFGPGTRLLVL.

The rearrangement uses TRBV28 and TRBJ1-2, with 10 bases aligning to TRBD1. From germline, CDR1 is MDHEN and CDR2 SYDVKM. With 2 bases clipped from V and 5 bases from J, the junction kept 2 bases outside the gene matches. This CDR3 region has 14 residues. CDR3 protein: CASSLPDRGYGYTF. CDR3 nucleotides: TGTGCCAGCAGTTTACCGGACAGGGGGTATGGCTACACCTTC.